A single sample gave rise to the 24 T cell receptor beta chains below, sequenced in a study of blood T cell repertoires in COVID-19. Libraries were prepared by immunoSEQ multiplex PCR; TCRdb keeps only in-frame clonotypes and omits some of them. This sample has tens of thousands of clones, with 85% to 90% found just once. Sequencing was performed on peripheral blood. The receptors stem from a man older than 75 with acute or convalescent COVID-19.

In its sample, this clone was seen a few times. This rearrangement joins TRBV28 to TRBJ1-2; no reliable D call. V was trimmed by 7 bases and J by 7 bases, leaving 22 bases between them. The CDR3 spans 15 residues. The V gene's germline CDR1 is MDHEN and CDR2 SYDVKM. The CDR3, as DNA: TGTGCCAGCACCACCGTCGGGGTGACCTGGGGTGGCTACACCTTC. It translates to CASTTVGVTWGGYTF.

J is TRBJ1-4 and V is TRBV19, with D perhaps matching TRBD1 (5 bases). Germline V CDR1 and CDR2: LNHDA, SQIVND (reference sequence). Trimming removed 4 bases from V and 7 bases from J, with 13 bases in between. CDR3 length: 14 amino acids. CDR3 DNA: TGTGCCAGTAGTACCGGACATGGATCTGAAAAACTGTTTTTT. Translation gives CASSTGHGSEKLFF.

The rearrangement links TRBV18 to TRBJ2-7; TRBD1 matches at 7 bases. CDR1 and CDR2 (germline): KGHSH, LQKENI. The CDR3 sequence is 14 residues long. V lost 5 bases, J lost 3 bases, and 7 bases stayed unmatched. DNA of the CDR3: TGTGCCAGCTCAGAGGGACAGAAGGGCTACGAGCAGTACTTC. This sequence encodes CASSEGQKGYEQYF.

J is TRBJ2-7 and V is TRBV2; 9 bases line up with TRBD2. Trimming took 1 base from V and 0 from J; bases not matched to a gene: 7. CDR1 is SNHLY, CDR2 FYNNEI, per germline. The CDR3 has 17 amino acids. CDR3 in amino acids: CASSEERLAGSSYEQYF. DNA of the CDR3: TGTGCCAGCAGTGAAGAAAGGCTAGCGGGAAGCTCCTACGAGCAGTACTTC. The variable domain in full, with the rest retrieved from reference TRBV2 and TRBJ2-7, is EPEVTQTPSHQVTQMGQEVILRCVPISNHLYFYWYRQILGQKVEFLVSFYNNEISEKSEIFDDQFSVERPDGSNFTLKIRSTKLEDSAMYFCASSEERLAGSSYEQYFGPGTRLTVT.

V usage is TRBV12-3 or TRBV12-4 and J usage is TRBJ2-4; 7 positions agree with TRBD1. The ends lost 3 bases at V and 7 bases at J; junction bases unmatched: 3. The CDR3 totals 13 residues. The CDR3 sequence is CASSFKGANIQYF. The DNA of the CDR3 is TGTGCCAGCAGTTTCAAGGGGGCGAACATTCAGTACTTC.

The chain recombines TRBV30 with TRBJ2-7; tentatively, D is TRBD1 (6 bases). Germline CDR1 reads GTSNPN; CDR2 reads SVGIG (reference sequence). V was cut by 3 bases and J by 3 bases, with 21 bases left in between. CDR3 size: 16 residues. This CDR3 reads CAWSSPSQVRGYEQYF. In DNA, the CDR3 is TGTGCCTGGAGCTCCCCATCCCAGGTCAGGGGCTACGAGCAGTACTTC.

The chain employs TRBV21-1 and TRBJ1-5. TRBV21-1 is shown as a pseudogene. The CDR3 loop spans 15 amino acids. CDR3 nucleotide sequence: TGTGCCAGCAGCCTGCGGGACTCCTTAAATCAGCCCCAGCATTTT. It translates to CASSLRDSLNQPQHF.

This rearrangement joins TRBV19 to TRBJ1-5; TRBD1 might be the D (5 bases). The V and J ends lost 3 bases and 6 bases respectively, with 12 bases between them. CDR1 is LNHDA and CDR2 is SQIVND in the germline V gene (reference sequence). The CDR3 is 14 amino acids. In DNA, the CDR3 is TGTGCCAGTAGTATTCGGGGGTCAGGTCAGCCCCAGCATTTT. It specifies CASSIRGSGQPQHF.

V gene TRBV5-1 combines with J gene TRBJ1-2; no reliable D call. Germline V lookup: CDR1 SGHRS, CDR2 YFSETQ. The CDR3 spans 15 residues. Trimming cost V 0 bases and J 8 bases, with 17 bases left between them. The CDR3 sequence: CASSLDGGPIGGYTF. The CDR3 DNA is TGCGCCAGCAGCTTGGATGGAGGCCCTATTGGGGGCTACACCTTC.

The chain carries TRBV7-8 and TRBJ1-3; 11 bases line up with TRBD1. J was trimmed by 7 bases and V by 2 bases; bases with no gene match: 7. From germline, CDR1 is SGHVS and CDR2 FQNEAQ. CDR3 length equals 16 residues. The CDR3 protein is CASSLFGQGAPNTIYF. As DNA, the CDR3 is TGTGCCAGCAGCTTATTCGGACAGGGGGCGCCGAACACCATATATTTT. Looking up the rest from reference TRBV7-8 and TRBJ1-3 gives the full variable domain: GAGVSQSPRYKVAKRGQDVALRCDPISGHVSLFWYQQALGQGPEFLTYFQNEAQLDKSGLPSDRFFAERPEGSVSTLKIQRTQQEDSAVYLCASSLFGQGAPNTIYFGEGSWLTVV.

This chain joins TRBV21-1 and TRBJ1-1; the table's D call of TRBD1 was not tested on the DNA. TRBV21-1 is reported as a pseudogene. The CDR3 sequence is 15 residues long. This CDR3 is CASSKEGAWNTEAFF. The CDR3 nucleotides read TGTGCCAGCAGCAAAGAGGGGGCCTGGAACACTGAAGCTTTCTTT.

The rearrangement uses TRBV7-2 and TRBJ1-1, with a weak D call TRBD1 (6 bases). The V gene's germline CDR1 is SGHTA and CDR2 FQGNSA. CDR3 length equals 13 residues. Trimming left V 3 bases short and J 4 bases short, with 9 bases between. CDR3 amino acids: CASSFGTTTEAFF. In nucleotides, the CDR3 is TGTGCCAGCAGCTTCGGGACAACCACTGAAGCTTTCTTT. Variable domain in full (rest from reference TRBV7-2 and TRBJ1-1): GAGVSQSPSNKVTEKGKDVELRCDPISGHTALYWYRQSLGQGLEFLIYFQGNSAPDKSGLPSDRFSAERTGGSVSTLTIQRTQQEDSAVYLCASSFGTTTEAFFGQGTRLTVV.

The chain joins TRBV3-1 (or the pseudogene TRBV3-2) to TRBJ2-7, with D perhaps matching TRBD2 (5 bases). The CDR3 has 12 amino acids. The V gene's germline CDR1 is LGHDT and CDR2 YNNKEL (reference sequence). V lost 2 bases and J 4 bases, leaving 6 bases between the germline ends. The CDR3: CASSQTGYEQYF. CDR3 bases: TGTGCCAGCAGCCAAACGGGGTACGAGCAGTACTTC.

This chain links TRBV12-3 or TRBV12-4 with TRBJ1-4; D is unresolved. The CDR3 is 12 amino acids. The V end was cut by 6 bases, the J end by 7 bases, with 9 bases between. CDR3 amino acids: CASSREAEKLFF. CDR3 DNA: TGTGCCAGCAGCCGGGAGGCTGAAAAACTGTTTTTT.

The chain has TRBV4-2 and TRBJ2-7; 7 bases align to TRBD1. Germline V gives CDR1 LGHNA, CDR2 YNFKEQ. The CDR3 has 16 residues. With V trimmed by 1 base and J by 1 base, 7 bases remained unmatched. CDR3 in amino acids: CASSQVGNRGSYEQYF. CDR3 coding DNA: TGTGCCAGCAGCCAAGTGGGGAACAGGGGTTCCTACGAGCAGTACTTC.

This chain's CDR3 is CASSPPRADLYEKLFF. The CDR3 bases are TGTGCCAGCAGCCCCCCCAGGGCAGATTTATATGAAAAACTGTTTTTT. V gene TRBV28 combines with J gene TRBJ1-4; D might be TRBD1 (5 bases). Trimming cost V 6 bases and J 6 bases, with 20 bases left between them. The germline CDR1 and CDR2 sequences are MDHEN and SYDVKM. CDR3 length equals 16 residues.

The rearrangement joins TRBV12-3 or TRBV12-4 to TRBJ2-7; D call uncertain. V shed 3 bases and J shed 0 bases, with 3 bases lying between them. This CDR3 region has 12 residues. The CDR3, as DNA: TGTGCCAGCAGTTTCGGCTCCTACGAGCAGTACTTC. Its translation: CASSFGSYEQYF.

This clone was picked up one time. The rearrangement uses TRBV7-9 and TRBJ2-7, with D unresolved. CDR3 size: 12 residues. V was pared by 0 bases and J by 5 bases, with 5 bases between. The V gene's germline CDR1 is SEHNR and CDR2 FQNEAQ (reference sequence). In DNA form, the CDR3 reads TGTGCCAGCAGCTTAGCTCGCGACGAGCAGTACTTC. Translating gives CASSLARDEQYF.

V is TRBV7-8 and J is TRBJ1-5, with TRBD1 identical over 8 bases. Germline V lookup: CDR1 SGHVS, CDR2 FQNEAQ. V was pared by 1 base and J by 7 bases, with 9 bases of the junction left unmatched. The CDR3 covers 16 residues. DNA for the CDR3: TGTGCCAGCAGCTTAGACCGGGCAGGGGGCAGCCAGCCCCAGCATTTT. Amino acid sequence: CASSLDRAGGSQPQHF.

The genes are TRBV19 and TRBJ1-1; D not resolved. Germline V lookup: CDR1 LNHDA, CDR2 SQIVND (reference sequence). V gave up 2 bases and J gave up 2 bases, with 9 bases separating them. This CDR3 region has 14 residues. The CDR3 protein is CASSIPGINTEAFF. The CDR3 nucleotides are TGTGCCAGTAGTATACCGGGGATCAACACTGAAGCTTTCTTT.

The V and J genes are TRBV10-3 and TRBJ1-5; TRBD1 is a possible D gene (6 bases). The CDR3 has 13 amino acids. Between the trimmed V and J ends, which lost 8 bases and 7 bases, there was a span of 15 bases. Germline lookup yields CDR1 ENHRY and CDR2 SYGVKD. CDR3 amino acids: CAIWGGVGQPQHF. The CDR3 DNA is TGTGCCATCTGGGGGGGCGTGGGACAGCCCCAGCATTTT.

This sequence joins TRBV6-1 and TRBJ1-5; no clear D gene. The germline gives CDR1 MNHNS, CDR2 SASEGT. This CDR3 contains 15 residues. The V gene lost 1 base and the J gene lost 3 bases, with 10 bases spanning the gap. The CDR3 sequence: CASSEGNSYNQPQHF. The CDR3 DNA reads TGTGCCAGCAGTGAAGGAAACAGCTACAATCAGCCCCAGCATTTT.

The chain recombines TRBV29-1 with TRBJ1-3; D is unresolved. The V and J ends lost 6 bases and 4 bases respectively, with 10 bases between them. The CDR3 loop spans 12 amino acids. From germline, CDR1 is SQVTM and CDR2 ANQGSEA. CDR3 in amino acids: CSVEGGGNTIYF. CDR3 DNA: TGCAGCGTCGAGGGAGGGGGAAACACCATATATTTT.

The CDR3, as DNA: TGCGCCAGCAGTATTCCGGGACAGTTAAAACCTCTCTCTGGAAACACCATATATTTT. This sequence encodes CASSIPGQLKPLSGNTIYF. The chain employs TRBV23-1 and TRBJ1-3, with TRBD1 matching over 7 bases. TRBV23-1 is noted as an ORF with a role that remains uncertain. The V gene end was trimmed by 5 bases and the J gene end by 0 bases; junction bases not matched to a gene: 16. The CDR3 spans 19 residues.